Sequencing of this T cell receptor beta chain was carried out in a study of T-cell memory formation after mild COVID-19. Study results and caveats: Clones which contracted sat mainly in CM and EM if CD4+, and in EMRA if CD8+. Later expanders leaned CD4+, whereas clones that contracted between day 15 and 85 were balanced CD4/CD8.

Germline loops: CDR1 SGHTA, CDR2 FQGTGA. The V and J ends lost 2 bases and 1 base respectively, with 14 bases between them. CDR3 length: 16 residues. TCRdb used MiXCR to reprocess the 5' RACE reads, holding one entry per CDR3 protein. This sample has 85,000 to 130,000 distinct CDR3 sequences, with approximately 13% found just once. This clonotype was found a few times. Its specificity is not known. The sequenced sample was PBMCs or a T cell subset sorted from them (not recorded which). This sequence was found in an adult woman who had mild COVID-19 (a few samples of this study predate the infection). Cell type and time point are not known. The chain is built from TRBV7-3 and TRBJ1-1; a weak D match, TRBD1 (6 bases). The CDR3 reads CASSLLGGAGNTEAFF. The CDR3 nucleotides are TGTGCCAGCAGCTTATTGGGGGGCGCCGGGAACACTGAAGCTTTCTTT.